This T cell receptor beta chain was sequenced in a study of control samples from healthy donors and cancer patients. The CDR3 spans 13 residues. The ends were cut back, 0 bases at V and 5 bases at J, with 7 bases in the middle. Germline V gene sequence: CDR1 SGHDN, CDR2 FVKESK. The table came from immunoSEQ multiplex PCR; TCRdb's copy has only in-frame clones and leaves some out. This repertoire shows approximately 150,000 clones, about 90% found once; its top ten account for less than 2%. V usage is TRBV14 and J usage is TRBJ1-2; D not certain. Sequencing used blood. The sequence came from a man younger than 35 in good health. CDR3 sequence: CASSQEATYGYTF. CDR3 DNA sequence: TGTGCCAGCAGCCAAGAGGCAACATATGGCTACACCTTC. Supplemented by reference TRBV14 and TRBJ1-2, the full variable domain reads EAGVTQFPSHSVIEKGQTVTLRCDPISGHDNLYWYRRVMGKEIKFLLHFVKESKQDESGMPNNRFLAERTGGTYSTLKVQPAELEDSGVYFCASSQEATYGYTFGSGTRLTVV.